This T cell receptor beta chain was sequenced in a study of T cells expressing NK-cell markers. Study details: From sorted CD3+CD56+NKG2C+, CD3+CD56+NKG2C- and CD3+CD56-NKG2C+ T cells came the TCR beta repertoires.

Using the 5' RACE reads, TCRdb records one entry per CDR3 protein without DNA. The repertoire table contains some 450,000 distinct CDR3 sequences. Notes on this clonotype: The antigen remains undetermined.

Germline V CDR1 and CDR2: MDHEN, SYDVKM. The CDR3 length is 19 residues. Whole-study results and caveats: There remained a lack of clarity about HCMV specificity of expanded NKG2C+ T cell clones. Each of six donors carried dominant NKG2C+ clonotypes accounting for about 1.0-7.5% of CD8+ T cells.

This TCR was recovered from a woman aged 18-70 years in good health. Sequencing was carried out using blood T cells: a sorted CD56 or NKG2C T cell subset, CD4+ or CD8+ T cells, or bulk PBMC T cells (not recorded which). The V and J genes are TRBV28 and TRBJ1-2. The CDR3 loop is CASSPIVPEPGTLGYGYTF.